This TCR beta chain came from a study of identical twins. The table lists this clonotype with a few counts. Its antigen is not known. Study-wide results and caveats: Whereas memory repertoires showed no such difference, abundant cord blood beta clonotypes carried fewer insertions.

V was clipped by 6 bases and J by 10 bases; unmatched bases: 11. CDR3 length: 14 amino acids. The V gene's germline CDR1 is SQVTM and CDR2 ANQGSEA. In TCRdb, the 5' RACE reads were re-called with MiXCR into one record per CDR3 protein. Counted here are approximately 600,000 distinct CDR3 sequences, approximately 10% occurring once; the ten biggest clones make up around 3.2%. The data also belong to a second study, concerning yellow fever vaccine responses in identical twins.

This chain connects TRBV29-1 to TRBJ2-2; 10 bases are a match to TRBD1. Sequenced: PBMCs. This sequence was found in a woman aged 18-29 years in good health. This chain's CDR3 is CSVLRDRGGSELFF. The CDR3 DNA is TGCAGCGTCCTCCGGGACAGGGGAGGGTCGGAGCTGTTTTTT.